This entry lists 8 T cell receptor beta chains sequenced from one sample in a study of T-cell memory formation after mild COVID-19. Each CDR3 protein gets one entry after TCRdb re-called the 5' RACE reads with MiXCR. The sample holds fewer than 60,000 distinct CDR3 sequences, approximately 12% seen once. The sample comprised PBMCs or a T cell subset sorted from them (not recorded which). All receptors come from a man aged 18 to 29 who had mild COVID-19 (a few samples of this study predate the infection). Cell type and time point are not known.

This clonotype was counted a few times. V is TRBV12-3 or TRBV12-4 and J is TRBJ2-1, with TRBD1 matching over 8 bases. This CDR3 is built from 13 residues. Germline trimming cut 6 bases from V and 2 bases from J; bases unmatched to any gene: 0. The CDR3 spells CASRQGAYNEQFF. CDR3 nucleotides: TGTGCCAGCAGACAGGGGGCCTACAATGAGCAGTTCTTC.

Only a few counts were recorded for this clonotype. This rearrangement joins TRBV28 to TRBJ2-3, with 10 nucleotides matching TRBD1. There are 16 residues in the CDR3. The germline CDR1 and CDR2 sequences are MDHEN and SYDVKM. With V trimmed by 5 bases and J by 6 bases, 11 bases remained unmatched. The CDR3 spells CASSPHGTGDSDTQYF. The CDR3, as DNA: TGTGCCAGCAGTCCGCACGGGACAGGGGATTCGGATACGCAGTATTTT. Full variable domain (missing parts from reference TRBV28 and TRBJ2-3): DVKVTQSSRYLVKRTGEKVFLECVQDMDHENMFWYRQDPGLGLRLIYFSYDVKMKEKGDIPEGYSVSREKKERFSLILESASTNQTSMYLCASSPHGTGDSDTQYFGPGTRLTVL.

The table lists this clonotype with a few counts. The chain links TRBV7-2 to TRBJ1-5; tentative D call: TRBD1 (5 bases). Germline values: CDR1 SGHTA, CDR2 FQGNSA. V shed 2 bases and J shed 6 bases, with 5 bases lying between them. The CDR3 is 12 residues long. The CDR3 DNA follows: TGTGCCAGCAGCTTAAGGGGTCAGCCCCAGCATTTT. Translation gives CASSLRGQPQHF. The full variable domain, rest sourced from reference TRBV7-2 and TRBJ1-5, is GAGVSQSPSNKVTEKGKDVELRCDPISGHTALYWYRQSLGQGLEFLIYFQGNSAPDKSGLPSDRFSAERTGGSVSTLTIQRTQQEDSAVYLCASSLRGQPQHFGDGTRLSIL.

This clonotype is medium-sized within its sample. The V call is TRBV4-2, the J call TRBJ2-1; 11 nucleotides match TRBD1. V lost 0 bases to trimming and J lost 8 bases; unmatched junction nucleotides: 6. Germline assignment: CDR1 LGHNA and CDR2 YNFKEQ. The CDR3 has 16 residues. The CDR3 DNA is TGTGCCAGCAGCCAAGATGTAGGGACAGGGGGGCATGAGCAGTTCTTC. Its translation: CASSQDVGTGGHEQFF.

This clonotype was observed a few times. V usage is TRBV11-3 and J usage is TRBJ2-1; TRBD1 aligns across 8 bases. Germline lookup yields CDR1 SGHNT and CDR2 YENEEA. The junction had 7 bases not matched to a gene; V was cut back by 0 bases and J by 0 bases. This CDR3 spans 18 amino acids. CDR3 amino acids: CASSLEQGGSSSYNEQFF. The CDR3 nucleotides are TGTGCCAGCAGCTTAGAACAGGGGGGCTCGAGCTCCTACAATGAGCAGTTCTTC.

V is TRBV12-5 and J is TRBJ2-3; no firm D call. V shed 1 base and J shed 2 bases, with 4 bases lying between them. From germline, CDR1 is LGHNT and CDR2 FRNRAP. The CDR3 loop spans 13 amino acids. The CDR3 DNA sequence: TGTGCTAGTGGTTTGGGGCCCACAGATACGCAGTATTTT. Amino acids: CASGLGPTDTQYF.

In this sample, this clonotype turned up a few times. The chain couples TRBV7-9 to TRBJ1-3; tentative D call: TRBD1 (5 bases). V lost 5 bases to trimming and J lost 0 bases, with 14 bases between them. CDR1 SEHNR and CDR2 FQNEAQ come from the germline V gene (reference sequence). This CDR3 spans 16 amino acids. CDR3 in DNA: TGTGCCAGCAGCATGGGGACCGTCGTCTCTGGAAACACCATATATTTT. Amino acids: CASSMGTVVSGNTIYF.

This clonotype has a handful of counts. J is TRBJ2-7 and V is TRBV7-3; 7 positions agree with TRBD1. The germline V gene encodes CDR1 SGHTA and CDR2 FQGTGA. The trim removed 2 bases at V and 4 bases at J, leaving 8 bases unmatched. The CDR3 loop spans 15 amino acids. CDR3 in amino acids: CASSLLPAGGYEQYV. In DNA form, the CDR3 reads TGTGCCAGCAGCTTACTCCCGGCAGGGGGATACGAGCAGTACGTC.